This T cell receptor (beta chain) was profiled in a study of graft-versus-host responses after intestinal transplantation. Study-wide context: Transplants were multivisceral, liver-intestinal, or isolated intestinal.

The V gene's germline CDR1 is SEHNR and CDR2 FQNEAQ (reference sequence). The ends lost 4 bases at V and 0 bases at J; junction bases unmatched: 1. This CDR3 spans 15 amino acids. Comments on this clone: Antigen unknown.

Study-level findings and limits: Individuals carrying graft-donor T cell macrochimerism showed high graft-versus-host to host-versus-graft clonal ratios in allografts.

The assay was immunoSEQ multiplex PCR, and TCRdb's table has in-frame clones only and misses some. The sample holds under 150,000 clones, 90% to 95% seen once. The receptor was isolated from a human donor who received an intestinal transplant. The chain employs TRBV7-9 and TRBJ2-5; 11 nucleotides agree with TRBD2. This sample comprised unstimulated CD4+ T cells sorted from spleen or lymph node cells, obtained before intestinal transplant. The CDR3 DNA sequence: TGTGCCAGCAGCTCTAGCGGGAGGTACCAAGAGACCCAGTACTTC. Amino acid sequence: CASSSSGRYQETQYF. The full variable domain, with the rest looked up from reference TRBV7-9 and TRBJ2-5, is DTGVSQNPRHKITKRGQNVTFRCDPISEHNRLYWYRQTLGQGPEFLTYFQNEAQLEKSRLLSDRFSAERPKGSFSTLEIQRTEQGDSAMYLCASSSSGRYQETQYFGPGTRLLVL.